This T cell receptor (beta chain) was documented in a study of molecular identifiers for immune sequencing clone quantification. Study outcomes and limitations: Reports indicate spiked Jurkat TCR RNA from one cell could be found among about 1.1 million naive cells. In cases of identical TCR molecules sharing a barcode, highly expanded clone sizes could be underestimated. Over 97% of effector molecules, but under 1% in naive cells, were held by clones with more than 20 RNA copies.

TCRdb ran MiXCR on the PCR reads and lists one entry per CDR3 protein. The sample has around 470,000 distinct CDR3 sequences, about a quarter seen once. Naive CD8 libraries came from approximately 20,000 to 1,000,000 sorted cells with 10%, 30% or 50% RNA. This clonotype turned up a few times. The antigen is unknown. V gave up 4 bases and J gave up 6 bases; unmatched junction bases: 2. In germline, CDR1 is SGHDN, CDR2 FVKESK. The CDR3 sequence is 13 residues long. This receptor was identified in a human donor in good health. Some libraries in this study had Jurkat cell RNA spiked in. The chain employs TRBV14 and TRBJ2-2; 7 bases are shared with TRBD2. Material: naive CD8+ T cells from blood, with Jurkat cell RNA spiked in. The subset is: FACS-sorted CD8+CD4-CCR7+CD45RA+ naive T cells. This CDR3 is CASSPLAPGELFF. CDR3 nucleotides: TGTGCCAGCAGCCCACTAGCGCCCGGGGAGCTGTTTTTT.